This is a list of T cell receptor beta chains from one sample in a study of cytomegalovirus exposure and HLA in healthy donors. The data were produced by immunoSEQ multiplex PCR, yet TCRdb's version contains in-frame clones alone and is incomplete. The sample holds more than 110,000 clones, over 60% seen once. The sequencing input was PBMCs. Source of these receptors: a woman in her forties or fifties in good health and CMV-seronegative. Both conserved end residues are part of each CDR3. The order of the fields is clone size, V gene, J gene, D gene, CDR3 DNA, CDR3 protein. D genes are given only for firm matches. The size field is filled for only some rows; it gives once, few, many or a size class.

>.|TRBV30|TRBJ2-5|TRBD2
TGTGCCTGGAGTATGGGGGGCGGGGGGCCACCACGGGAGCAGTACTTC
CAWSMGGGGPPREQYF
>.|TRBV15|TRBJ2-3|.
TGTGCCACCAGCAGTGACAGCTTCAGCACAGATACGCAGTATTTT
CATSSDSFSTDTQYF
>.|TRBV15|TRBJ1-1|.
TGTGCCACCAGCGGGGGTTGGGGGGACACTGAAGCTTTCTTT
CATSGGWGDTEAFF
>few|TRBV25-1|TRBJ1-5|TRBD1
TGTGCCAGCAGTGAAACAGGGGGGACCAATCAGCCCCAGCATTTT
CASSETGGTNQPQHF
>.|TRBV4-3|TRBJ2-1|TRBD1
TGCGCCAGCAGCCAAGATCACAGGGGGTCCGGGCAGTTCTTC
CASSQDHRGSGQFF
>once|TRBV5-1|TRBJ2-1|TRBD2
TGCGCCAGCAGCTTGGGGTCGGGGGGGCCTAATGAGCAGTTCTTC
CASSLGSGGPNEQFF
>few|TRBV28|TRBJ2-7|TRBD1
TGTGCCAGCAGCTCCGGGACAGAGAGCCTTTACGAGCAGTACTTC
CASSSGTESLYEQYF
>few|TRBV4-2|TRBJ1-1|TRBD1
TGTGCCAGCAGCCAATACCGGGACAGGGAAAAGGCTTTCTTT
CASSQYRDREKAFF
>.|TRBV27|TRBJ1-1|.
TGTGCCAGCAGTTTATCGGCAGGTTTGGCCACTGAAGCTTTCTTT
CASSLSAGLATEAFF
>.|TRBV29-1|TRBJ2-1|TRBD2
TGCAGCGCCTCCGGGCGGGGGGGATACAATGAGCAGTTCTTC
CSASGRGGYNEQFF
>.|TRBV15|TRBJ2-1|.
TGTGCCACCAGCAGAGATCAGGGGCATGAGCAGTTCTTC
CATSRDQGHEQFF
>.|TRBV5-1|TRBJ1-2|TRBD1
TGCGCCAGCAGCGAACAGGGGCTCTATGGCTACACCTTC
CASSEQGLYGYTF
>.|TRBV2|TRBJ1-5|.
TGTGCCAGCAGTGAAGGGACAGACAATCAGCCCCAGCATTTT
CASSEGTDNQPQHF
>.|TRBV15|TRBJ1-2|TRBD1
TGTGCCACCAGCAGACGAGGGACAGGGGAAGGCTACACCTTC
CATSRRGTGEGYTF
>.|TRBV4-1|TRBJ2-7|TRBD2
TGCGCCAGCAGCCAAGATCTGGGCGGGGGGGCCAGAGTTTACGAGCAGTACTTC
CASSQDLGGGARVYEQYF
>.|TRBV10-3|TRBJ1-1|.
TGTGCCATCAGTGAAGTGCCGGAGGCTGAAGCTTTCTTT
CAISEVPEAEAFF
>few|TRBV7-2|TRBJ2-4|.
TGTGCCAGCAGCTTAGTTAAGACAGAATTAAACATTCAGTACTTC
CASSLVKTELNIQYF
>.|TRBV19|TRBJ1-2|TRBD1
TGTGCCAGTAGTAGAGGGGGCGATTATGGCTACACCTTC
CASSRGGDYGYTF
>.|TRBV2|TRBJ1-5|.
TGTGCCAGCCAGGGAGGTACACCCGGGGGCAATCAGCCCCAGCATTTT
CASQGGTPGGNQPQHF
>.|TRBV7-9|TRBJ1-1|.
TGTGCCAGCAGCAGCCCGGGACAAGGGGCCCGTGGAGTGACTGAAGCTTTCTTT
CASSSPGQGARGVTEAFF
>.|TRBV15|TRBJ2-2|.
TGTGCCACCAGCAGAGATAGGGGGAACAGAGACACCGGGGAGCTGTTTTTT
CATSRDRGNRDTGELFF
>.|TRBV25-1|TRBJ1-5|.
TGTGCCAGCAGTGAATGCGCAGAGGACTATAGCAATCAGCCCCAGCATTTT
CASSECAEDYSNQPQHF
>.|TRBV4-1|TRBJ2-1|TRBD2
TGCGCCAGCAGCCAAAGAACGGGGGGGGACTCCGTATACAATGAGCAGTTCTTC
CASSQRTGGDSVYNEQFF
>once|TRBV7-9|TRBJ2-3|.
TGTGCCAGCAGCTTATTTACCGATTCTAGAGATACGCAGTATTTT
CASSLFTDSRDTQYF
>once|TRBV5-6|TRBJ1-1|.
TGTGCCAGCAGCTTCGGATCAGGGTATAGGGGGAACACTGAAGCTTTCTTT
CASSFGSGYRGNTEAFF
>.|TRBV6-1|TRBJ1-4|TRBD1
TGTGCCAGCAGGGGACAGATTGCAACTAATGAAAAACTGTTTTTT
CASRGQIATNEKLFF
>.|TRBV28|TRBJ2-7|TRBD2
TGTGCCAGCAGTTCCACGGGCCGTGGACTAGCGGCTTACGAGCAGTACTTC
CASSSTGRGLAAYEQYF
>few|TRBV4-3|TRBJ1-2|.
TGCGCCAGCAGCCAAGGGAGGGTGGTCGAGGGCTACACCTTC
CASSQGRVVEGYTF
>.|TRBV7-2|TRBJ1-2|.
TGTGCCAGCAGCTTAAACAGGTTCTATGGCTACACCTTC
CASSLNRFYGYTF
>.|TRBV4-3|TRBJ2-7|TRBD1
TGCGCCAGCAGCCAAGCGCTAGGCCAGGGGGCAGACGAGCAGTACTTC
CASSQALGQGADEQYF
>.|TRBV7-2|TRBJ2-3|TRBD2
TGTGCCAGCAGCTTAGCTCGCCTAGCGGGATTGGGAGATACGCAGTATTTT
CASSLARLAGLGDTQYF
>.|TRBV19|TRBJ1-5|.
TGTGCCAGTAGTATTATTTTGGGGCATCGCAATCAGCCCCAGCATTTT
CASSIILGHRNQPQHF
>once|TRBV30|TRBJ1-2|.
TGTGCCTGGAGTGTACAATATGGCTACACCTTC
CAWSVQYGYTF
>.|TRBV4-3|TRBJ2-5|.
TGCGCCAGCAGCCAAGGCCCCACGGGGGAGTACCAAGAGACCCAGTACTTC
CASSQGPTGEYQETQYF
>few|TRBV5-6|TRBJ1-2|.
TGTGCCAGCAGCCTTATCAGCGTTTTCGCGAACGTTGGCGGCTACACCTTC
CASSLISVFANVGGYTF
>.|TRBV12-5|TRBJ2-7|.
TGTGCTAGTGGTTTGTTAGGGAGTCGTGAGCAGTACTTC
CASGLLGSREQYF
>.|TRBV7-7|TRBJ2-7|TRBD1
TGTGCTAGCAGCTTCGGGACAGGGGAAACGGGCGAGCAGTACTTC
CASSFGTGETGEQYF
>.|TRBV7-2|TRBJ2-1|TRBD1
TGTGCCAGCAGCCCCGGGACAGGGGTCAATGAGCAGTTCTTC
CASSPGTGVNEQFF
>.|TRBV30|TRBJ1-5|.
TGTGCCTGGAACAAGGGTAACAGGAATCAGCCCCAGCATTTT
CAWNKGNRNQPQHF
>.|TRBV5-1|TRBJ2-3|TRBD2
TGCGCCAGCAGCTTGGTCCCGGCTAGCGGAACAGATACGCAGTATTTT
CASSLVPASGTDTQYF
>.|TRBV10-2|TRBJ2-3|.
TGCGCCAGCAGACCCAGGCGGGGCGCTAGCACAGATACGCAGTATTTT
CASRPRRGASTDTQYF
>.|TRBV4-1|TRBJ1-2|.
TGCGCCAGCAGCCAAACGACCGCGGCTACTAGGGACTACACCTTC
CASSQTTAATRDYTF
>.|TRBV7-8|TRBJ2-1|.
TGTGCCAGCAGGGAGGCGGATAGGGATGAGCAGTTCTTC
CASREADRDEQFF
>few|TRBV7-9|TRBJ1-3|.
TGTGCCAGCAGCTTAACAGGGCAGGGAAACACCATATATTTT
CASSLTGQGNTIYF
>.|TRBV27|TRBJ1-5|.
TGTGCCAGCAGTTGGGCCGGCAATCAGCCCCAGCATTTT
CASSWAGNQPQHF
>.|TRBV7-9|TRBJ1-5|.
TGTGCCAGCAGCCCCCAGGGTAGCAATCAGCCCCAGCATTTT
CASSPQGSNQPQHF
>.|TRBV5-6|TRBJ1-2|.
TGTGCCAGCAGCTTGGAACAAGGCTACACCTTC
CASSLEQGYTF
>.|TRBV2|TRBJ1-1|TRBD1
TGTGCCAGCAGGGAGGATTGGGACAGGGAAGCAACTGAAGCTTTCTTT
CASREDWDREATEAFF
>.|TRBV7-8|TRBJ2-7|.
TGTGCCAGCAGCACGGCGCGGGTCTTTGGGGAGCAGTACTTC
CASSTARVFGEQYF
>.|TRBV5-8|TRBJ2-7|.
TGTGCCAGCTCTCCTCGAGGCCACGAGCAGTACTTC
CASSPRGHEQYF
>.|TRBV6-4|TRBJ1-1|.
TGTGCCAGCAGTGAAAGCCGGGTAGCCGAAGCTTTCTTT
CASSESRVAEAFF
>few|TRBV6-6|TRBJ1-1|.
TGTGCCAGCAGTTTGGGGGGTGCTTTCTTT
CASSLGGAFF
>few|TRBV7-9|TRBJ2-6|.
TGTGCCAGCAGCCTAGGGGCCAACGTCCTGACTTTC
CASSLGANVLTF
>.|TRBV2|TRBJ2-7|TRBD1
TGTGCCAGCAGTGGTTGGACAGGAACTTACGAGCAGTACTTC
CASSGWTGTYEQYF
>once|TRBV30|TRBJ2-3|TRBD2
TGTGCCTGGAGTGTCGGGCGGGGGGGCCGAGATACGCAGTATTTT
CAWSVGRGGRDTQYF